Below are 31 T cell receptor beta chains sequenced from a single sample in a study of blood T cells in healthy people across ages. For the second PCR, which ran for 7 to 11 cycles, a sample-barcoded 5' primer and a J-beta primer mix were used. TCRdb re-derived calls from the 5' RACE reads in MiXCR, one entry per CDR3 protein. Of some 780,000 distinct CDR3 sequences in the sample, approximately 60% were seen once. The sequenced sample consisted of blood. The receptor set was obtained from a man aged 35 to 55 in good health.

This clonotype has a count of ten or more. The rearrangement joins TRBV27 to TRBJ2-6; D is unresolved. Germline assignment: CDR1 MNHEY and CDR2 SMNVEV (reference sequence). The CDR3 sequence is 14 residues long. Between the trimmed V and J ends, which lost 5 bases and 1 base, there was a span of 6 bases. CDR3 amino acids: CASSQVSGANVLTF. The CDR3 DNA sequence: TGTGCCAGCAGTCAGGTATCTGGGGCCAACGTCCTGACTTTC.

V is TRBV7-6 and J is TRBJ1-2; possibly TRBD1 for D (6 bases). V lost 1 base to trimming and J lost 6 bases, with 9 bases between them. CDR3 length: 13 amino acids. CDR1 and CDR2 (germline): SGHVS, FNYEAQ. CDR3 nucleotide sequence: TGTGCCAGCAGCTTAGGGGGGGCGCATGGCTACACCTTC. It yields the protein CASSLGGAHGYTF.

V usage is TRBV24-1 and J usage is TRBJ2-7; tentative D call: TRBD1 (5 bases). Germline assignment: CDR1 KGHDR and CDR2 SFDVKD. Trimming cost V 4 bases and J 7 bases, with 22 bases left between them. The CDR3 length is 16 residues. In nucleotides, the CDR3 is TGTGCCACCAGTGACCTACAAGGGGCCGCCTCTAATGAGCAGTACTTC. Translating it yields CATSDLQGAASNEQYF.

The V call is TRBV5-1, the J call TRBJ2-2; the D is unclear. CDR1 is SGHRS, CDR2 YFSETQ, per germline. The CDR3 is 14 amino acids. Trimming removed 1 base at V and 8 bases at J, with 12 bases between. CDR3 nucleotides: TGCGCCAGCAGCTTGTTAGTACTCCCGGGGGAGCTGTTTTTT. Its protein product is CASSLLVLPGELFF.

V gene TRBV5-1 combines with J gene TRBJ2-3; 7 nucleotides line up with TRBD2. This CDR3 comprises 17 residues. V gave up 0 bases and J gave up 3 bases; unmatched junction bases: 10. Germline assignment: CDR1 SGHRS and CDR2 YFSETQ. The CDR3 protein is CASSLDGQVAGTDTQYF. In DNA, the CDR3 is TGCGCCAGCAGCTTGGATGGTCAGGTAGCGGGTACAGATACGCAGTATTTT.

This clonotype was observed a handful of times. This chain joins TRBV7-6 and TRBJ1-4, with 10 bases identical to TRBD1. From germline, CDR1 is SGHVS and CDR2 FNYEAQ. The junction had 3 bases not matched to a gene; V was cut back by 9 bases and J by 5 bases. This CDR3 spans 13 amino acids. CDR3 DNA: TGTGCCAGTAAGACAGGGGGCAATGAAAAACTGTTTTTT. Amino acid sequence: CASKTGGNEKLFF.

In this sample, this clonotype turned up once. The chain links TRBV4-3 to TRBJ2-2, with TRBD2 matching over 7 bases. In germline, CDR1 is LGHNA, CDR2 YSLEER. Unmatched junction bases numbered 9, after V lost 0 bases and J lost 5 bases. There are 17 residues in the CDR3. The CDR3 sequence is CASSQELGGGPTGELFF. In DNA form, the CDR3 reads TGCGCCAGCAGCCAAGAACTTGGGGGAGGGCCGACCGGGGAGCTGTTTTTT.

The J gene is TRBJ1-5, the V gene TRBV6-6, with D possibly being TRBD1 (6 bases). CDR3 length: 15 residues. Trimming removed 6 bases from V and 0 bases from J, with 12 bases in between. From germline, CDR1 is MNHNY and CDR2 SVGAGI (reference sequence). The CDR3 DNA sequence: TGTGCCAGCAGGCGGACAGAAGATAGCAATCAGCCCCAGCATTTT. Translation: CASRRTEDSNQPQHF.

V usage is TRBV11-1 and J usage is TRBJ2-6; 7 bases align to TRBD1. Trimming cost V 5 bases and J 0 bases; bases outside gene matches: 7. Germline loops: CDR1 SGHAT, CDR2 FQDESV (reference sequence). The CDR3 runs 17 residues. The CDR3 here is CASSAGTAGSGANVLTF. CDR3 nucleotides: TGTGCCAGCAGCGCAGGGACAGCCGGCTCTGGGGCCAACGTCCTGACTTTC. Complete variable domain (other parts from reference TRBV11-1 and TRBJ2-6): EAEVAQSPRYKITEKSQAVAFWCDPISGHATLYWYRQILGQGPELLVQFQDESVVDDSQLPKDRFSAERLKGVDSTLKIQPAELGDSAMYLCASSAGTAGSGANVLTFGAGSRLTVL.

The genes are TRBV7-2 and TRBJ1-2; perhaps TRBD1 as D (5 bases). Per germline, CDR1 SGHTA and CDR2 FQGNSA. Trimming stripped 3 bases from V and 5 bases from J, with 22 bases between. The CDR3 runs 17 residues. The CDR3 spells CASSFVTGQVLMYGYTF. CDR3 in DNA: TGTGCCAGCAGCTTTGTCACGGGGCAGGTTCTGATGTATGGCTACACCTTC.

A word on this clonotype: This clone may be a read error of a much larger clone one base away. The CDR3 region is CASRVRRAGSDEQFF. CDR3 bases: TGTGCCAGCAGGGTGCGGCGAGCGGGATCGGATGAGCAGTTCTTC. The gene calls are TRBV3-1 and TRBJ2-1; 7 bases match TRBD2. Unmatched junction bases numbered 13, after V lost 6 bases and J lost 8 bases. Germline CDR1 and CDR2: LGHDT and YNNKEL (reference sequence). The CDR3 consists of 15 residues.

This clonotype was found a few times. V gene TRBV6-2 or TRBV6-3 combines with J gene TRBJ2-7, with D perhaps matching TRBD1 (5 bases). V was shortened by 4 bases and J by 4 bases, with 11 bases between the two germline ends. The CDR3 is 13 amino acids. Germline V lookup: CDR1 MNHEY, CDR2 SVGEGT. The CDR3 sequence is CASSSTVLYEQYF. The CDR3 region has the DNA TGTGCCAGCAGTTCGACAGTATTATACGAGCAGTACTTC.

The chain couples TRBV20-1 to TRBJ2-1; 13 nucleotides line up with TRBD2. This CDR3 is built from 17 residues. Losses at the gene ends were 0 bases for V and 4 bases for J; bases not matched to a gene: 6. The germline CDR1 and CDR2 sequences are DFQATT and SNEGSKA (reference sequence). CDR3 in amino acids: CSARDPGTSGIYNEQFF. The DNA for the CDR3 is TGCAGTGCTAGAGATCCTGGGACTAGCGGGATTTACAATGAGCAGTTCTTC.

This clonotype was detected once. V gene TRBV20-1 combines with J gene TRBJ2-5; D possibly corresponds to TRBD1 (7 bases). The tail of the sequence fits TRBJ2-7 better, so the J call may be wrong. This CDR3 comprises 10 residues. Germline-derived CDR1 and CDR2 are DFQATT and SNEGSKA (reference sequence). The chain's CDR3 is CSPGGYEQYF. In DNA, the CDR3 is TGCAGTCCAGGGGGGTACGAGCAGTACTTC.

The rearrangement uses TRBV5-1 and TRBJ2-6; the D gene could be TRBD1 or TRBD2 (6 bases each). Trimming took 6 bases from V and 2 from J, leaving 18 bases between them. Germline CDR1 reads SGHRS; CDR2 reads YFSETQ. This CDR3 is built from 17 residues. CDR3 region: CASTEQGGPPGANVLTF. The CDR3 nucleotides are TGCGCCAGCACCGAACAGGGAGGCCCTCCTGGGGCCAACGTCCTGACTTTC.

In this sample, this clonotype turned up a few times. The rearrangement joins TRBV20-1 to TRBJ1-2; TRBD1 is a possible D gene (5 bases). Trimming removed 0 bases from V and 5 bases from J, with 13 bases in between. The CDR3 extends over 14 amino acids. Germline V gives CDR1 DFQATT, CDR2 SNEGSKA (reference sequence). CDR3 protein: CSARDARVGYGYTF. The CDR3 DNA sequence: TGCAGTGCTAGAGATGCCAGGGTAGGGTATGGCTACACCTTC.

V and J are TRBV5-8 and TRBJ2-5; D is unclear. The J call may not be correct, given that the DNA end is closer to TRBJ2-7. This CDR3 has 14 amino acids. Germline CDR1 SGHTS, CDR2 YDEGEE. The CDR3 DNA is TGTGCCAGCAGCTTGGCCCGTACTTTCTACGAGCAGTACTTC. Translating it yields CASSLARTFYEQYF.

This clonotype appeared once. The DNA for the CDR3 is TGTGCCAGCAGCGTAGACAGGGCAGTATCTAATTCACCCCTCCACTTT. It encodes CASSVDRAVSNSPLHF. The chain is built from TRBV9 and TRBJ1-6, with a weak D call TRBD1 (6 bases). The CDR3 is made up of 16 amino acids. The germline V gene encodes CDR1 SGDLS and CDR2 YYNGEE. Trimming removed 0 bases from V and 6 bases from J, with 13 bases in between.

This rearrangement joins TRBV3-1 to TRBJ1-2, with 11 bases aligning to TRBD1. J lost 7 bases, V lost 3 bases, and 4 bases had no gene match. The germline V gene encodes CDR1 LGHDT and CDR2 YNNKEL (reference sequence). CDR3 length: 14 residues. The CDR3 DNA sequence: TGTGCCAGCAGCCACCGGACAGGGGGCTTTGGCTACACCTTC. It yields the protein CASSHRTGGFGYTF.

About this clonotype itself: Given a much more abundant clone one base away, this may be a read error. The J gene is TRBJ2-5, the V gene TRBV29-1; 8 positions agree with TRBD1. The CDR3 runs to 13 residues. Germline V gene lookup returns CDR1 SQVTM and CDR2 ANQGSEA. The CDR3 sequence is CSVEGQGAYEQCF. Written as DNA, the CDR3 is TGCAGCGTTGAGGGCCAGGGGGCCTACGAGCAGTGCTTC.

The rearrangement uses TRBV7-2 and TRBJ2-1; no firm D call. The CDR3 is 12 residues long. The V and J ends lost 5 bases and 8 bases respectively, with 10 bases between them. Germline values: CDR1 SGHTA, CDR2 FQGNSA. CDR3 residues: CASSPRGHEQFF. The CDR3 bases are TGTGCCAGCAGCCCCCGTGGACATGAGCAGTTCTTC.

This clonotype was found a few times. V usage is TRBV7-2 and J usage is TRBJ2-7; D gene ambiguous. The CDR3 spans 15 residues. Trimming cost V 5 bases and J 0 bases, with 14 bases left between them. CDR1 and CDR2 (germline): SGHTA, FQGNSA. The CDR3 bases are TGTGCCAGCAGCCCAAGGACCCGTAGCTCCTACGAGCAGTACTTC. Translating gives CASSPRTRSSYEQYF.

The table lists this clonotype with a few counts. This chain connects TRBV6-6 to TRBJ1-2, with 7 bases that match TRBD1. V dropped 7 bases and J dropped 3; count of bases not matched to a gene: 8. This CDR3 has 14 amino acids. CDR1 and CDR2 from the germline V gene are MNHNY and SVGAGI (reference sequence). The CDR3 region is CASTPGDSYYGYTF. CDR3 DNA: TGTGCCAGCACTCCCGGGGACAGCTACTATGGCTACACCTTC.

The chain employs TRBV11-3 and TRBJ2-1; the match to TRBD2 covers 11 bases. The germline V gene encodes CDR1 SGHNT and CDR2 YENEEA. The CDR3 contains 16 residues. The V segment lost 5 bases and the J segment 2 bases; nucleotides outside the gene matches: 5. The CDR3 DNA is TGTGCCAGCAGCCCTCTGGGACTAGCGGCCTACAATGAGCAGTTCTTC. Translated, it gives CASSPLGLAAYNEQFF.

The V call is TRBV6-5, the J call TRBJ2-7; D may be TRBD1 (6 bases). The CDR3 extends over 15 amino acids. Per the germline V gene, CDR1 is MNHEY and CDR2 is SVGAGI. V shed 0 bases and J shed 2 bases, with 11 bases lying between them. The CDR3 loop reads CASSYSRTEPYEQYF. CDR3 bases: TGTGCCAGCAGTTACTCCCGGACAGAGCCCTACGAGCAGTACTTC.

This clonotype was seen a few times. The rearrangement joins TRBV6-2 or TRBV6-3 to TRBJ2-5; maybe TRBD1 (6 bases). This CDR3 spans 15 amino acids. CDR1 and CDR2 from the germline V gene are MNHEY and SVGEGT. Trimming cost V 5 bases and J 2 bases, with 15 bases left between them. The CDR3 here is CASSDTGTPQETQYF. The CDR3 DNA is TGTGCCAGCAGTGATACCGGGACACCGCAAGAGACCCAGTACTTC.

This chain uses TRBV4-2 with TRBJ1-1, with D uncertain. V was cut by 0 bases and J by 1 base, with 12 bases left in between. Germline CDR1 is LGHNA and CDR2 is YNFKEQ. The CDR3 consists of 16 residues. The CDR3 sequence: CASSQDPGTRNTEAFF. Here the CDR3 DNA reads TGTGCCAGCAGCCAAGATCCGGGAACCAGGAACACTGAAGCTTTCTTT.

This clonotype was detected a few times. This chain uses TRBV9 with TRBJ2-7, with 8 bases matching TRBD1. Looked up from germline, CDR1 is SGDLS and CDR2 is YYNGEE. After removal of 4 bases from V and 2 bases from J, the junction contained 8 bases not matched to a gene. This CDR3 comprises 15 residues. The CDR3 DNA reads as TGTGCCAGCAGCCCGGACAGGGCCGGGACCTACGAGCAGTACTTC. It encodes CASSPDRAGTYEQYF.

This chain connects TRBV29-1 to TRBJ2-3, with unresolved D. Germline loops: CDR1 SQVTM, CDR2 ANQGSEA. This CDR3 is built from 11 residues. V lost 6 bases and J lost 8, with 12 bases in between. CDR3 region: CSVQYSGTQYF. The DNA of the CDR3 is TGCAGCGTCCAATACAGTGGTACGCAGTATTTT.

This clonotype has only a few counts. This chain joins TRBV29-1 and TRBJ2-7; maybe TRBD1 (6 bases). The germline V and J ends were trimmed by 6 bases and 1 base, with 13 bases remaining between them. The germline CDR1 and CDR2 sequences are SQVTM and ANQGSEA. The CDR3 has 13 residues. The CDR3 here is CSVRTVGSYEQYF. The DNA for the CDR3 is TGCAGCGTACGGACAGTTGGATCCTACGAGCAGTACTTC.

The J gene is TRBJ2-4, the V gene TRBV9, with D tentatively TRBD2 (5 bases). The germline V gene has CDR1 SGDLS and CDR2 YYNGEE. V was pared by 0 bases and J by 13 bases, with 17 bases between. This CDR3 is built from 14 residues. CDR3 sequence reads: CASSVGASVGEQYF. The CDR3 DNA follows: TGTGCCAGCAGCGTAGGGGCGTCGGTTGGGGAGCAGTACTTC.